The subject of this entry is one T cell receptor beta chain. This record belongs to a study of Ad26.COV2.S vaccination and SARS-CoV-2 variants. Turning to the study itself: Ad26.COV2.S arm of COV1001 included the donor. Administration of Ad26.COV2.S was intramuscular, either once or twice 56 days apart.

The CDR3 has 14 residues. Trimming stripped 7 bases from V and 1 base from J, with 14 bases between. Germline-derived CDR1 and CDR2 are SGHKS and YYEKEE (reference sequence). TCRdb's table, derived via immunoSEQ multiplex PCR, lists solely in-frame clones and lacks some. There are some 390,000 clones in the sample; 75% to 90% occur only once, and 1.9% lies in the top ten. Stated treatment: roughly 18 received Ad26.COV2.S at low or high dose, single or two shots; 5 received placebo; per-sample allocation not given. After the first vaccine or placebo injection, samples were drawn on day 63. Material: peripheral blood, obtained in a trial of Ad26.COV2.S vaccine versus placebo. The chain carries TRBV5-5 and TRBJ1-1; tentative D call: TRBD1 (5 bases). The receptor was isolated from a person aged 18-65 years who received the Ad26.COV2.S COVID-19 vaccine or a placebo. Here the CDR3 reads CASFRRGPNTEAFF. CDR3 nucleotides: TGTGCCAGCTTCCGTAGGGGTCCGAACACTGAAGCTTTCTTT.